A selection of T cell receptor beta chains follows, all from one sample in a study of T cells after yellow fever vaccination. MiXCR, applied by TCRdb to the 5' RACE reads, yields one record per CDR3 protein. The sample yields hundreds of thousands of distinct CDR3 sequences, 13% seen once. The material sequenced was PBMCs, taken on the day of the yellow fever booster vaccination. These receptors all come from a young man who received the YFV17D yellow fever vaccine. Both conserved end residues are part of each CDR3. Fields, in order: V gene, J gene, D gene, clone size, CDR3 protein, CDR3 DNA. The D gene is left open where the match is weak. The size field is filled for only some rows; it gives once, few, many or a size class.

TRBV7-2	TRBJ2-7	.	many	CASSNYRTKSYEQYF	TGTGCCAGCAGCAACTACCGGACAAAGAGCTACGAGCAGTACTTC
TRBV20-1	TRBJ2-1	.	.	CSARRTGPLGNEQFF	TGCAGTGCACGACGTACAGGCCCCTTAGGGAATGAGCAGTTCTTC
TRBV28	TRBJ2-1	TRBD2	.	CASSLYRAGEDEQFF	TGTGCCAGCAGTTTATATCGGGCGGGAGAGGATGAGCAGTTCTTC
TRBV15	TRBJ2-3	.	.	CATRASPSVDTQYF	TGTGCCACCAGAGCCTCACCCTCCGTAGATACGCAGTATTTT
TRBV28	TRBJ2-7	.	few	CASSTSQDLQYF	TGTGCCAGCAGTACCTCACAGGACCTGCAGTACTTC
TRBV4-3	TRBJ2-2	TRBD2	few	CASSRTSGRDGELFF	TGCGCCAGCAGCCGAACAAGCGGGAGAGATGGGGAGCTGTTTTTT
TRBV6-2/TRBV6-3	TRBJ1-1	.	once	CASSYLQVSVNTEAFF	TGTGCCAGCAGTTACCTCCAGGTATCAGTGAACACTGAAGCTTTCTTT
TRBV3-1	TRBJ1-5	.	.	CASSQARGGPQPQHF	TGTGCCAGCAGCCAGGCTCGGGGGGGGCCTCAGCCCCAGCATTTT
TRBV7-2	TRBJ1-2	.	many	CASSFMANGYTF	TGTGCCAGCAGCTTTATGGCAAACGGCTACACCTTC
TRBV3-1	TRBJ2-4	.	few	CASSQTAAGGAKNIQYF	TGTGCCAGCAGCCAGACAGCGGCGGGCGGAGCCAAAAACATTCAGTACTTC
TRBV6-1	TRBJ2-7	TRBD2	few	CASSLLAGDDEQYF	TGTGCCAGCAGCCTACTAGCGGGAGATGACGAGCAGTACTTC
TRBV13	TRBJ1-2	.	few	CASSLGLGQAANYGYTF	TGTGCCAGCAGCTTAGGCCTGGGCCAGGCCGCTAACTATGGCTACACCTTC
TRBV20-1	TRBJ1-1	.	once	CSARKVVSSPNTEAFF	TGCAGCGCTAGAAAGGTTGTTTCCAGTCCGAACACTGAAGCTTTCTTT
TRBV6-5	TRBJ1-2	.	few	CASSLTATGTYGYTF	TGTGCCAGCAGTTTAACAGCCACCGGAACCTATGGCTACACCTTC
TRBV10-3	TRBJ2-7	TRBD2	.	CAISLTSGASYEQYF	TGTGCCATCAGTTTGACTAGCGGAGCGTCCTACGAGCAGTACTTC
TRBV20-1	TRBJ2-5	.	few	CSAPGVDETQYF	TGCAGTGCTCCGGGAGTTGACGAGACCCAGTACTTC
TRBV5-4	TRBJ2-3	.	few	CASSLVATSGASATDTQYF	TGTGCCAGCAGCTTGGTTGCGACTTCGGGAGCTTCGGCCACAGATACGCAGTATTTT
TRBV20-1	TRBJ2-7	.	few	CSARRMPGASSYEQYF	TGCAGTGCTAGACGGATGCCAGGTGCGAGCTCCTACGAGCAGTACTTC
TRBV29-1	TRBJ1-1	.	.	CIATVMNTEAFF	TGCATCGCGACAGTCATGAACACTGAAGCTTTCTTT
TRBV29-1	TRBJ2-3	TRBD1	few	CSGDRVTDTQYF	TGCAGCGGGGACAGGGTAACAGATACGCAGTATTTT
TRBV7-2	TRBJ2-7	TRBD2	.	CASSRTSAYYSYEQYF	TGTGCCAGCAGCCGAACTAGCGCCTACTATTCCTACGAGCAGTACTTC
TRBV7-6	TRBJ2-7	TRBD2	few	CASSLGEGLAGPEQYF	TGTGCCAGCAGCTTAGGTGAGGGACTAGCGGGACCCGAGCAGTACTTC
TRBV28	TRBJ2-3	.	.	CASSPSGAGVGTDTQYF	TGTGCCAGCAGTCCAAGCGGGGCAGGGGTGGGCACAGATACGCAGTATTTT
TRBV12-3/TRBV12-4	TRBJ2-7	TRBD1	many	CASSTTGGASYEQYF	TGTGCCAGCAGTACCACAGGGGGCGCGTCCTACGAGCAGTACTTC
TRBV12-3/TRBV12-4	TRBJ1-3	.	few	CASSPLISSGNTIYF	TGTGCCAGCAGTCCCCTAATAAGCTCTGGAAACACCATATATTTT
TRBV20-1	TRBJ2-5	.	few	CSASRGNPRETQYF	TGCAGTGCTAGTCGCGGCAACCCTCGTGAGACCCAGTACTTC
TRBV2	TRBJ2-3	.	.	CASSAIDTQYF	TGTGCCAGCAGTGCTATAGATACGCAGTATTTT
TRBV20-1	TRBJ2-1	TRBD1	few	CSAPSRDRAYNEQFF	TGCAGTGCTCCCTCCCGGGACAGGGCCTACAATGAGCAGTTCTTC
TRBV5-5	TRBJ1-2	.	few	CASSLTLTHSYGYTF	TGTGCCAGCAGCTTGACACTGACCCACTCCTATGGCTACACCTTC
TRBV5-1	TRBJ2-1	.	.	CASSPDYANNEQFF	TGCGCCAGCAGCCCGGACTACGCCAACAATGAGCAGTTCTTC
TRBV28	TRBJ2-3	TRBD2	few	CASTHVLAGGGSTDTQYF	TGTGCCAGCACCCACGTCCTAGCGGGAGGCGGTAGCACAGATACGCAGTATTTT
TRBV6-2/TRBV6-3	TRBJ1-1	TRBD1	few	CASSDRGFTEAFF	TGTGCCAGCAGCGACAGGGGGTTTACTGAAGCTTTCTTT
TRBV29-1	TRBJ2-2	.	few	CSVRTPGADTGELFF	TGCAGCGTCCGGACACCAGGGGCGGACACCGGGGAGCTGTTTTTT
TRBV10-3	TRBJ1-2	TRBD1	.	CATRGTGGGYTF	TGTGCCACCCGAGGGACAGGGGGAGGCTACACCTTC
TRBV6-5	TRBJ1-3	TRBD1	few	CASSRTGAGNTIYF	TGTGCCAGCAGCCGGACAGGGGCCGGAAACACCATATATTTT
TRBV27	TRBJ2-7	TRBD2	.	CASSLSLPGLAAGEQYF	TGTGCCAGCAGTTTGTCCCTCCCGGGACTAGCGGCGGGGGAGCAGTACTTC
TRBV20-1	TRBJ1-1	.	many	CSAVGALGAFF	TGCAGTGCTGTCGGTGCTCTGGGCGCTTTCTTT
TRBV3-1	TRBJ1-5	.	.	CASSQMSSNQPQHF	TGTGCCAGCAGCCAAATGTCTAGCAATCAGCCCCAGCATTTT
TRBV20-1	TRBJ2-1	.	.	CSARVGFGFNEQFF	TGCAGTGCTAGGGTGGGGTTTGGGTTTAATGAGCAGTTCTTC
TRBV14	TRBJ2-7	TRBD2	.	CASSQGLAGRAYEQYF	TGTGCCAGCAGCCAAGGACTAGCGGGTCGAGCCTACGAGCAGTACTTC
TRBV5-1	TRBJ1-4	.	many	CASSRQVNEKLFF	TGCGCCAGCAGCCGACAGGTTAATGAAAAACTGTTTTTT
TRBV7-2	TRBJ2-7	TRBD1	.	CASSLYRGLTYEQYF	TGTGCCAGCAGCTTATACAGGGGGCTAACCTACGAGCAGTACTTC
TRBV3-1	TRBJ2-3	TRBD2	few	CASSRGSASGSTDTQYF	TGTGCCAGCAGCCGGGGCTCTGCTAGCGGCAGCACAGATACGCAGTATTTT
TRBV20-1	TRBJ2-5	TRBD1	few	CSAVQQGVETQYF	TGCAGTGCTGTCCAACAGGGGGTCGAGACCCAGTACTTC
TRBV20-1	TRBJ1-6	.	few	CSASQGLGSPLHF	TGCAGTGCTAGCCAGGGGTTGGGTTCACCCCTCCACTTT
TRBV7-9	TRBJ2-2	.	few	CASATGELFF	TGTGCCAGCGCAACCGGGGAGCTGTTTTTT
TRBV20-1	TRBJ2-7	.	few	CSAETPGHQYEQYF	TGCAGTGCAGAGACACCGGGACACCAGTACGAGCAGTACTTC
TRBV10-2	TRBJ1-3	.	few	CASSLHRGAKSSGNTIYF	TGCGCCAGCTCACTCCATCGAGGGGCGAAAAGCTCTGGAAACACCATATATTTT
TRBV12-3/TRBV12-4	TRBJ1-1	.	.	CASNLRADTEAFF	TGTGCCAGCAACCTTCGGGCGGACACTGAAGCTTTCTTT
TRBV10-3	TRBJ1-1	.	.	CATGGQNTEAFF	TGTGCGACGGGTGGGCAGAACACTGAAGCTTTCTTT
TRBV20-1	TRBJ2-3	TRBD2	.	CSATSWTSGRPDTQYF	TGCAGTGCTACTTCCTGGACTAGCGGGAGGCCAGATACGCAGTATTTT
TRBV2	TRBJ2-3	TRBD1	many	CASKADRNRDTQYF	TGTGCCAGCAAGGCGGACAGGAATCGGGATACGCAGTATTTT
TRBV5-1	TRBJ2-2	.	few	CASSPEGRGSTGELFF	TGCGCCAGCAGCCCTGAGGGCAGGGGAAGCACCGGGGAGCTGTTTTTT
TRBV10-3	TRBJ2-7	.	.	CAIKESPSSYEQYF	TGTGCCATCAAGGAGTCACCTAGCTCCTACGAGCAGTACTTC